This TCR beta chain was recovered during a study of blood T cell repertoires in COVID-19. Overall study context: PBMCs, B-cell-depleted T cells, or T cells provided the cDNA or gDNA that made up the material.

Only in-frame clones appear in the TCRdb table, and some are missing; sequencing was by immunoSEQ multiplex PCR. The sample lists 130,000 to 150,000 clones; over 70% were seen once. This TCR was sampled from a woman in her fifties or sixties with acute or convalescent COVID-19. The sequencing sample was made of peripheral blood.

CDR3 residues: CASSKQDSYGYTF. The CDR3 DNA reads as TGTGCCAGCAGTAAACAAGATTCGTATGGCTACACCTTC. The chain carries TRBV6-2 or TRBV6-3 and TRBJ1-2; D is ambiguous. The CDR3 spans 13 residues. The germline CDR1 and CDR2 sequences are MNHEY and SVGEGT. V lost 5 bases, J lost 5 bases, and 12 bases lay in between.